The clone carrying this TCR beta chain was picked up a small number of times. This specimen belongs to a study of blood T cell repertoires in COVID-19. This CDR3 contains 14 residues. Germline V lookup: CDR1 SEHNR, CDR2 FQNEAQ (reference sequence). The V gene end was trimmed by 1 base and the J gene end by 3 bases; junction bases not matched to a gene: 2. Libraries were prepared by immunoSEQ multiplex PCR; TCRdb keeps only in-frame clonotypes and omits some of them. The sample has approximately 480,000 clones, approximately 92% seen once. This clonotype originated in a man in his late teens or twenties with COVID-19, enrolled during active disease. Source material: peripheral blood. The chain links TRBV7-9 to TRBJ2-7; 8 bases align to TRBD1. DNA for the CDR3: TGTGCCAGCAGCTTAGACAGGGGGAGCTACGAGCAGTACTTC. Residues: CASSLDRGSYEQYF. The entire variable domain, with the rest obtained from reference TRBV7-9 and TRBJ2-7, is as follows: DTGVSQNPRHKITKRGQNVTFRCDPISEHNRLYWYRQTLGQGPEFLTYFQNEAQLEKSRLLSDRFSAERPKGSFSTLEIQRTEQGDSAMYLCASSLDRGSYEQYFGPGTRLTVT.